This T cell receptor (beta chain) was identified in a study of tumor-infiltrating lymphocytes in primary liver carcinoma. Investigators took RNA and DNA out together from about 21-30 mg of unsorted bulk tissue. Constant-region priming of approximately 0.55 ug total RNA yielded TCR beta cDNA. Three-round nested multiplex PCR performed with slightly modified ARM-PCR produced the TCR beta libraries. With TRBV1-TRBV30 forward primers and a C-beta reverse primer, the first two PCR rounds were run for around 10 cycles each. MiXCR, run by TCRdb on the multiplex PCR reads, gives a single entry per CDR3 protein. The sample lists approximately 190,000 distinct CDR3 sequences; just under 85% were seen once. From germline, CDR1 is SGHAT and CDR2 FQNNGV. The CDR3 runs to 16 residues. With respect to this clonotype: The final CDR3 position lacks the conserved phenylalanine or tryptophan, pointing to a likely read error.

The chain employs TRBV11-2 and TRBJ2-1; possibly TRBD1 or TRBD2 for D (5 bases each). The clonotype comes from a middle-aged man with primary liver carcinoma and hepatitis B virus infection. The sample comprised tumor tissue from primary liver carcinoma. CDR3 loop: CACSLDRLALGDEQFL. The CDR3 DNA sequence: TGCGCCTGCAGCTTAGATCGTTTAGCGTTAGGGGATGAGCAGTTCTTA.